One and the same sample provided the 30 T cell receptor beta chains below, sequenced in a study of regulatory T cells in long-lasting Graves disease. The authors built TCR beta libraries using iRepertoire HTBI primers and Arm-PCR of CDR3 regions. Each CDR3 protein is one row after TCRdb ran MiXCR on the multiplex PCR reads. The sample gives some 460,000 distinct CDR3 sequences, roughly 15% of which show up once; approximately 12% is in the top ten. Time point defined: newly diagnosed GD, antithyroid drugs for less than 3 months. PBMCs were the source of the RNA used for TCR sequencing. The same specimen was also included in a second study, on T cells in Graves' hyperthyroidism and ophthalmopathy.

The specimen comprised peripheral blood mononuclear cells (PBMCs), sampled at new diagnosis, from a patient treated with antithyroid drugs. All receptors derive from a man aged 35 to 55 with Graves disease.

This clonotype was counted many times. The chain carries TRBV5-1 and TRBJ1-2, with a tentative D call TRBD1 (5 bases). CDR3 length: 13 residues. Trimming took off 4 bases at V and 3 bases at J, with 10 bases between the two ends. CDR1 and CDR2 (germline): SGHRS, YFSETQ. The CDR3 DNA sequence: TGCGCCAGCAGCACGGGGGTCGACTATGGCTACACCTTC. Translated, it gives CASSTGVDYGYTF.

This clonotype was recorded many times. The genes are TRBV27 and TRBJ2-1; D unresolved. V was pared by 5 bases and J by 4 bases, with 12 bases between. Germline V CDR1 and CDR2: MNHEY, SMNVEV (reference sequence). This CDR3 region has 14 residues. Here the CDR3 reads CASSLRHIYNEQFF. The CDR3 coding sequence is TGTGCCAGCAGTCTCCGGCACATATACAATGAGCAGTTCTTC.

This clonotype was seen ten or more times. V usage is TRBV2 and J usage is TRBJ2-7; 8 bases match TRBD1. The CDR3 loop spans 14 amino acids. The germline CDR1 and CDR2 sequences are SNHLY and FYNNEI. The V gene end was trimmed by 7 bases and the J gene end by 2 bases; junction bases not matched to a gene: 7. The CDR3 loop reads CASTRQGQAYEQYF. CDR3 nucleotide sequence: TGTGCCAGCACCAGACAGGGACAGGCCTACGAGCAGTACTTC.

The genes are TRBV28 and TRBJ2-7; no reliable D call. The V end lost 6 bases, the J end lost 3 bases, and 18 bases lay between the germline ends. CDR3 length: 15 amino acids. CDR1 and CDR2 (germline): MDHEN, SYDVKM. The CDR3, as DNA: TGTGCCAGCAGCACGGCCGGTGAGGCCATCTACGAGCAGTACTTC. The encoded protein is CASSTAGEAIYEQYF. The whole variable domain, filled in from reference TRBV28 and TRBJ2-7, reads DVKVTQSSRYLVKRTGEKVFLECVQDMDHENMFWYRQDPGLGLRLIYFSYDVKMKEKGDIPEGYSVSREKKERFSLILESASTNQTSMYLCASSTAGEAIYEQYFGPGTRLTVT.

This clonotype has at least ten counts. This chain joins TRBV28 and TRBJ2-2, with D uncertain. This CDR3 region has 15 residues. CDR1 and CDR2 (germline): MDHEN, SYDVKM. Trimming left V 6 bases short and J 1 base short, with 12 bases between. CDR3 sequence reads: CASSAPGRNTGELFF. The CDR3 DNA reads as TGTGCCAGCAGCGCCCCGGGTCGGAACACCGGGGAGCTGTTTTTT.

This clonotype was seen ten or more times. This chain joins TRBV10-3 and TRBJ1-1, with a possible D match to TRBD1 (6 bases). This CDR3 has 13 residues. The V gene lost 7 bases and the J gene lost 3 bases, with 12 bases spanning the gap. Germline CDR1 is ENHRY and CDR2 is SYGVKD. The CDR3: CAITRQADTEAFF. The CDR3 DNA sequence: TGTGCCATCACTCGACAGGCCGACACTGAAGCTTTCTTT.

This clonotype was picked up many times. CDR3 protein: CASRPGDREPETQYF. The CDR3 DNA follows: TGTGCCAGCCGCCCCGGGGACAGGGAGCCAGAGACCCAGTACTTC. The chain is built from TRBV28 and TRBJ2-5, with 9 bases lining up with TRBD1. Germline V CDR1 and CDR2: MDHEN, SYDVKM. V lost 8 bases, J lost 4 bases, and 11 bases stayed unmatched. This CDR3 region has 15 residues.

This clonotype was seen many times. The V and J genes are TRBV3-1 and TRBJ2-2; TRBD1 aligns across 9 bases. The J segment lost 4 bases and the V segment lost 4 bases, leaving 7 bases of the junction unmatched. The CDR3 is 16 amino acids. Germline loops: CDR1 LGHDT, CDR2 YNNKEL (reference sequence). The CDR3 DNA reads as TGTGCCAGCAGCCCCAGGACAGGGGCCGGCACCGGGGAGCTGTTTTTT. This encodes CASSPRTGAGTGELFF.

In this sample, this clonotype turned up many times. The V gene is TRBV5-6, the J gene TRBJ2-7; TRBD1 is a possible D gene (6 bases). The CDR3 sequence is 14 residues long. Per the germline V gene, CDR1 is SGHDT and CDR2 is YYEEEE. The V and J ends lost 5 bases and 2 bases respectively, with 14 bases between them. CDR3: CASSLGGIAYEQYF. In nucleotides, the CDR3 is TGTGCCAGCAGTTTAGGGGGAATCGCCTACGAGCAGTACTTC.

Ten or more counts support this clonotype. The chain has TRBV30 and TRBJ2-5, with D unresolved. Germline assignment: CDR1 GTSNPN and CDR2 SVGIG (reference sequence). Trimming stripped 2 bases from V and 4 bases from J, with 5 bases between. CDR3 length: 11 amino acids. The DNA for the CDR3 is TGTGCCTGGAGTCAAGGAGAGACCCAGTACTTC. Encoded protein: CAWSQGETQYF.

This clonotype was counted a single time. V gene TRBV12-3 or TRBV12-4 combines with J gene TRBJ1-6; a possible D gene is TRBD1 (6 bases). V lost 6 bases to trimming and J lost 10 bases, with 16 bases between them. This CDR3 spans 14 amino acids. The CDR3 protein is CASSNRVIRSPLHF. CDR3 nucleotide sequence: TGTGCCAGCAGCAACAGGGTTATAAGGTCACCCCTCCACTTT.

This clonotype was detected many times. The V gene is TRBV6-2 or TRBV6-3, the J gene TRBJ2-1; TRBD2 matches at 7 bases. CDR1 is MNHEY, CDR2 SVGEGT, per germline. V was clipped by 5 bases and J by 10 bases; unmatched bases: 8. The CDR3 has 13 residues. CDR3 amino acids: CASSRGTNREQFF. CDR3 nucleotide sequence: TGTGCCAGCAGTCGGGGGACTAATCGGGAGCAGTTCTTC.

The sample holds many counts of this clonotype. The CDR3 DNA reads TGTGCCAGCAGCGTTGGACACGGAATATATGAATATCAGCCCCAGCATTTT. This gives the protein CASSVGHGIYEYQPQHF. The V gene is TRBV28, the J gene TRBJ1-5; possible D gene TRBD1, 5 bases. CDR3 length: 17 residues. V dropped 6 bases and J dropped 5 bases, with 23 bases sitting between them. The V gene's germline CDR1 is MDHEN and CDR2 SYDVKM.

This clonotype was seen many times. J is TRBJ1-5 and V is TRBV11-2; TRBD1 might be the D (5 bases). Trimming removed 5 bases at V and 0 bases at J, with 11 bases between. The CDR3 covers 15 residues. Germline loops: CDR1 SGHAT, CDR2 FQNNGV. The CDR3 bases are TGTGCCAGCAGCCCGCAGGGAGTTAGCAATCAGCCCCAGCATTTT. Its protein is CASSPQGVSNQPQHF.

This chain uses TRBV27 with TRBJ2-1; 11 bases are a match to TRBD2. The germline V gene encodes CDR1 MNHEY and CDR2 SMNVEV (reference sequence). The V gene end was trimmed by 6 bases and the J gene end by 9 bases; junction bases not matched to a gene: 4. The CDR3 has 13 residues. The chain's CDR3 is CASRTSGTFEQFF. The CDR3 DNA follows: TGTGCCAGCAGGACTAGCGGGACTTTTGAGCAGTTCTTC.

This clonotype has just a few counts. Germline and junction disagree at one end, which may indicate a read error. The rearrangement links TRBV30 to TRBJ2-1; 13 bases fit TRBD2. The CDR3 is 15 residues long. CDR1 and CDR2 (germline): GTSNPN, SVGIG (reference sequence). The DNA of the CDR3 is TGTGCCTGGAGTGCACTAGCGGGAGGGTTAGATGAGCAGTCCTTC. Its translation: CAWSALAGGLDEQSF.

This clonotype was seen more than once but under ten times. The chain couples TRBV12-3 or TRBV12-4 to TRBJ2-1; 8 bases map to TRBD2. CDR3 length equals 14 residues. The trim removed 4 bases at V and 8 bases at J, leaving 7 bases unmatched. CDR3 in DNA: TGTGCCAGCAGTTCCGGACTAGCTGGCTATGAGCAGTTCTTC. Amino acid sequence: CASSSGLAGYEQFF.

The genes are TRBV6-2 or TRBV6-3 and TRBJ2-7; no reliable D call. CDR3 size: 10 residues. Trimming took off 8 bases at V and 4 bases at J, with 6 bases between the two ends. CDR1 is MNHEY, CDR2 SVGEGT, per germline. The CDR3 spells CASANYEQYF. In DNA, the CDR3 is TGTGCCAGCGCCAATTACGAGCAGTACTTC.

This clonotype was detected ten times or more. DNA of the CDR3: TGTGCCAGCACCAGGACAGGGAGAGAGACCCAGTACTTC. Its translation: CASTRTGRETQYF. V gene TRBV2 combines with J gene TRBJ2-5; 8 nucleotides match TRBD1. The ends lost 7 bases at V and 4 bases at J; junction bases unmatched: 5. From germline, CDR1 is SNHLY and CDR2 FYNNEI. This CDR3 spans 13 amino acids.

This clonotype has just a few counts. In DNA, the CDR3 is TGTGCCAGCAGTTTTGTACTCGGGGGCTACACCTTC. This codes for CASSFVLGGYTF. The genes are TRBV28 and TRBJ1-2, with D uncertain. The germline gives CDR1 MDHEN, CDR2 SYDVKM. V was shortened by 3 bases and J by 8 bases, with 10 bases between the two germline ends. This CDR3 spans 12 amino acids.

The chain recombines TRBV24-1 with TRBJ2-1; 9 nucleotides match TRBD2. The CDR3 totals 15 residues. Trimming cost V 2 bases and J 9 bases; bases outside gene matches: 7. Per germline, CDR1 KGHDR and CDR2 SFDVKD. This CDR3 is CATSDSASGVGEQFF. CDR3 sequence (DNA): TGTGCCACCAGTGATTCGGCTAGCGGGGTTGGTGAGCAGTTCTTC.

This clonotype was found many times. CDR3 DNA sequence: TGTGCCAGCAGCTTACTTTTAGCGGGCACCGGGGAGCTGTTTTTT. Protein: CASSLLLAGTGELFF. The V gene is TRBV12-3 or TRBV12-4, the J gene TRBJ2-2, with 7 positions matching TRBD2. This CDR3 region has 15 residues. The V segment lost 6 bases and the J segment 4 bases; nucleotides outside the gene matches: 8.

This clonotype turned up a few times. The rearrangement uses TRBV3-1 and TRBJ2-2; D uncertain. V lost 0 bases and J 6 bases, leaving 5 bases between the germline ends. The germline V gene has CDR1 LGHDT and CDR2 YNNKEL (reference sequence). The CDR3 sequence is 13 residues long. The chain's CDR3 is CASSQEVAGELFF. Here the CDR3 DNA reads TGTGCCAGCAGCCAAGAAGTTGCCGGGGAGCTGTTTTTT.

CDR3 protein: CASSSGQGADTEAFF. In DNA form, the CDR3 reads TGTGCCAGCAGCTCAGGACAGGGGGCGGACACTGAAGCTTTCTTT. The gene calls are TRBV7-9 and TRBJ1-1; the match to TRBD1 covers 11 bases. Germline trimming cut 4 bases from V and 3 bases from J; bases unmatched to any gene: 4. The CDR3 extends over 15 amino acids. Per germline, CDR1 SEHNR and CDR2 FQNEAQ (reference sequence). The variable domain in full, completed from reference TRBV7-9 and TRBJ1-1, reads DTGVSQNPRHKITKRGQNVTFRCDPISEHNRLYWYRQTLGQGPEFLTYFQNEAQLEKSRLLSDRFSAERPKGSFSTLEIQRTEQGDSAMYLCASSSGQGADTEAFFGQGTRLTVV.

The chain recombines TRBV5-1 with TRBJ2-1; 7 bases line up with TRBD1. The V gene end was trimmed by 5 bases and the J gene end by 5 bases; junction bases not matched to a gene: 7. In germline, CDR1 is SGHRS, CDR2 YFSETQ. The CDR3 runs 14 residues. The CDR3 DNA follows: TGCGCCAGCAGAAGGACAGGATCGAACAATGAGCAGTTCTTC. The encoded protein is CASRRTGSNNEQFF.

This chain connects TRBV2 to TRBJ2-3; 8 bases line up with TRBD2. Germline CDR1 SNHLY, CDR2 FYNNEI. The CDR3 spans 14 residues. V was pared by 8 bases and J by 2 bases, with 6 bases of the junction left unmatched. CDR3 in DNA: TGTGCCAGCCGGAGACTAGCGACCACAGATACGCAGTATTTT. Its translation: CASRRLATTDTQYF. Together with reference TRBV2 and TRBJ2-3, the CDR3 gives the full variable domain: EPEVTQTPSHQVTQMGQEVILRCVPISNHLYFYWYRQILGQKVEFLVSFYNNEISEKSEIFDDQFSVERPDGSNFTLKIRSTKLEDSAMYFCASRRLATTDTQYFGPGTRLTVL.

This clonotype has ten or more counts. The chain links TRBV28 to TRBJ1-2; TRBD1 agrees at 9 bases. Germline CDR1 and CDR2: MDHEN and SYDVKM. Germline trimming cut 6 bases from V and 7 bases from J; bases unmatched to any gene: 9. The CDR3 spans 14 residues. The CDR3 spells CASSLTGGLSGYTF. CDR3 in DNA: TGTGCCAGCAGCCTTACAGGGGGCTTGTCTGGCTACACCTTC.

This clonotype was seen only a few times. V gene TRBV20-1 combines with J gene TRBJ2-3, with 9 bases lining up with TRBD2. CDR3 length equals 15 residues. Per the germline V gene, CDR1 is DFQATT and CDR2 is SNEGSKA (reference sequence). The V and J ends lost 4 bases and 4 bases, in that order; junction bases with no gene match: 9. CDR3 region: CSATPTSGKPDTQYF. The CDR3 DNA reads as TGCAGTGCTACCCCGACTAGCGGAAAGCCAGATACGCAGTATTTT.

The chain joins TRBV15 to TRBJ1-2; the D gene is possibly TRBD1 (6 bases). The CDR3 has 17 residues. Deletions cut 0 bases from V and 3 bases from J, with 17 bases between. The germline V gene has CDR1 LNHNV and CDR2 YYDKDF (reference sequence). The CDR3, as DNA: TGTGCCACCAGCAGAGAATGGGGGGCCAATGGGGACTATGGCTACACCTTC. Translating it yields CATSREWGANGDYGYTF.

Remarks on this clonotype: A single base separates this from a much larger clone, so it may be a read error. The conserved phenylalanine or tryptophan is not found at the CDR3 terminus, so this likely reflects a read error. For the CDR3, the DNA is TGCGCCAGCACCCGGGGTGACAGGACAAACACTGAAGCTTTCTCT. Translated: CASTRGDRTNTEAFS. The genes are TRBV5-1 and TRBJ1-1; perhaps TRBD1 as D (6 bases). Germline CDR1 is SGHRS and CDR2 is YFSETQ. The CDR3 is 15 residues long. The V end was cut by 6 bases, the J end by 2 bases, with 17 bases between.